What follows are 21 T cell receptor beta chains derived from one specimen sequenced in a study of T cells after posttransplantation cyclophosphamide. Measured with immunoSEQ multiplex PCR; TCRdb has only the in-frame clones, and not every one. The sample lists tens of thousands of clones, roughly 95% occurring once. Material for sequencing was PBMCs. Every receptor here comes from a young woman in good health and a related stem cell transplant donor.

The chain carries TRBV15 and TRBJ1-4; D remains ambiguous. The CDR3 is made up of 16 amino acids. V was pared by 0 bases and J by 0 bases, with 8 bases between. Looked up from germline, CDR1 is LNHNV and CDR2 is YYDKDF (reference sequence). The CDR3 region has the DNA TGTGCCACCAGCAGAGATAAAGGAGCAACTAATGAAAAACTGTTTTTT. Its protein product is CATSRDKGATNEKLFF.

J is TRBJ2-1 and V is TRBV4-3; 7 nucleotides line up with TRBD1. CDR1 LGHNA and CDR2 YSLEER come from the germline V gene. This CDR3 spans 15 amino acids. The ends lost 6 bases at V and 9 bases at J; junction bases unmatched: 14. The CDR3 protein is CASSRARGPGFEQFF. CDR3 bases: TGCGCCAGCAGTCGAGCTAGGGGGCCGGGGTTTGAGCAGTTCTTC.

V is TRBV4-1 and J is TRBJ1-1; D unclear. Trimming shortened V by 4 bases and J by 8 bases, and 11 bases separated the two germline ends. The CDR3 sequence is 12 residues long. Germline CDR1 is MGHRA and CDR2 is YSYEKL. CDR3 in amino acids: CASSLLLGEAFF. The CDR3 DNA sequence: TGCGCCAGCAGCCTTCTCCTCGGGGAAGCTTTCTTT.

This clone occurred once. The chain's CDR3 is CASSGRETQDNEQFF. For the CDR3, the DNA is TGTGCCAGCAGTGGGAGGGAGACCCAGGACAATGAGCAGTTCTTC. The chain is built from TRBV11-3 and TRBJ2-1, with 7 bases identical to TRBD2. Trimming removed 6 bases from V and 5 bases from J; junction bases left unmatched: 10. The CDR3 runs to 15 residues. Germline values: CDR1 SGHNT, CDR2 YENEEA.

The chain recombines TRBV25-1 with TRBJ1-6; D unresolved. V was cut by 0 bases and J by 9 bases, with 6 bases left in between. Germline lookup yields CDR1 MGHDK and CDR2 SYGVNS. The CDR3 spans 13 residues. CDR3 in DNA: TGTGCCAGCAGTGAATATAAGTTTTCACCCCTCCACTTT. Amino acids: CASSEYKFSPLHF.

This sequence joins TRBV10-3 and TRBJ1-1; a possible D gene is TRBD1 (6 bases). CDR1 ENHRY and CDR2 SYGVKD come from the germline V gene. This CDR3 comprises 14 residues. The V end lost 6 bases, the J end lost 0 bases, and 11 bases lay between the germline ends. DNA of the CDR3: TGTGCCATCAGCGGGGGACACATGAACACTGAAGCTTTCTTT. This encodes CAISGGHMNTEAFF.

This chain connects TRBV9 to TRBJ1-1; D uncertain. V was pared by 7 bases and J by 5 bases, with 18 bases between. Germline assignment: CDR1 SGDLS and CDR2 YYNGEE. The CDR3 is 14 amino acids. CDR3 bases: TGTGCCAGCCCTCTAGCGGCCAAAGGGACTGAAGCTTTCTTT. It yields the protein CASPLAAKGTEAFF.

This rearrangement joins TRBV19 to TRBJ1-5; perhaps TRBD1 as D (5 bases). The CDR3 sequence is 15 residues long. The V and J ends lost 1 base and 7 bases respectively, with 14 bases between them. CDR1 LNHDA and CDR2 SQIVND come from the germline V gene (reference sequence). The CDR3 loop reads CASSIGGRVGQPQHF. The CDR3 DNA follows: TGTGCCAGTAGTATAGGGGGCAGGGTTGGGCAGCCCCAGCATTTT.

This sequence joins TRBV5-1 and TRBJ2-5; D possibly corresponds to TRBD2 (6 bases). Trimming removed 0 bases from V and 2 bases from J, with 8 bases in between. CDR1 and CDR2 from the germline V gene are SGHRS and YFSETQ. The CDR3 is made up of 14 amino acids. The CDR3 loop is CASSLGREQETQYF. CDR3 DNA: TGCGCCAGCAGCTTGGGTCGGGAGCAAGAGACCCAGTACTTC.

The V and J genes are TRBV4-3 and TRBJ2-2; D gene uncertain. V was clipped by 0 bases and J by 9 bases, with 11 bases between them. Germline values: CDR1 LGHNA, CDR2 YSLEER. CDR3 length equals 14 residues. CDR3 in amino acids: CASSQDGDLRELFF. The CDR3 region has the DNA TGCGCCAGCAGCCAAGATGGGGATTTGAGGGAGCTGTTTTTT.

This clone appeared a few times. The chain is built from TRBV9 and TRBJ1-2; the D is unclear. V was trimmed by 1 base and J by 6 bases, leaving 10 bases between them. This CDR3 is built from 13 residues. Germline V gene sequence: CDR1 SGDLS, CDR2 YYNGEE. CDR3 in amino acids: CASSVPGFDGYTF. Written as DNA, the CDR3 is TGTGCCAGCAGCGTACCTGGGTTCGATGGCTACACCTTC.

The chain joins TRBV9 to TRBJ1-6; the D gene is possibly TRBD1 (5 bases). Germline CDR1 reads SGDLS; CDR2 reads YYNGEE. CDR3 length: 13 amino acids. V lost 4 bases, J lost 10 bases, and 12 bases lay in between. CDR3 bases: TGTGCCAGCAGCAAAGGGACCTTCTCACCCCTCCACTTT. Its protein product is CASSKGTFSPLHF.

CDR3: CASSSTGLNEQFF. CDR3 in DNA: TGTGCCAGCAGCTCAACAGGGCTCAATGAGCAGTTCTTC. The genes are TRBV7-2 and TRBJ2-1, with TRBD1 as a possible D gene (6 bases). The V gene's germline CDR1 is SGHTA and CDR2 FQGNSA. The V end was cut by 4 bases, the J end by 6 bases, with 10 bases between. This CDR3 comprises 13 residues.

The chain combines TRBV28 with TRBJ1-5; D call uncertain. The CDR3 is 11 amino acids. Trimming stripped 5 bases from V and 2 bases from J, with 1 base between. Germline CDR1 is MDHEN and CDR2 is SYDVKM. As DNA, the CDR3 is TGTGCCAGCAGTCGCAATCAGCCCCAGCATTTT. Amino acids: CASSRNQPQHF. Based on the CDR3 plus reference TRBV28 and TRBJ1-5, the full variable domain is DVKVTQSSRYLVKRTGEKVFLECVQDMDHENMFWYRQDPGLGLRLIYFSYDVKMKEKGDIPEGYSVSREKKERFSLILESASTNQTSMYLCASSRNQPQHFGDGTRLSIL.

The V call is TRBV7-6, the J call TRBJ2-5; 7 bases map to TRBD2. The V segment lost 5 bases and the J segment 3 bases; nucleotides outside the gene matches: 6. This CDR3 spans 14 amino acids. Germline V gene lookup returns CDR1 SGHVS and CDR2 FNYEAQ. CDR3 in amino acids: CASSGRGGKETQYF. The CDR3 DNA reads as TGTGCCAGCAGCGGGAGGGGTGGAAAAGAGACCCAGTACTTC. Variable domain in full (rest from reference TRBV7-6 and TRBJ2-5): GAGVSQSPRYKVTKRGQDVALRCDPISGHVSLYWYRQALGQGPEFLTYFNYEAQQDKSGLPNDRFSAERPEGSISTLTIQRTEQRDSAMYRCASSGRGGKETQYFGPGTRLLVL.

The chain employs TRBV18 and TRBJ1-5; D call uncertain. V was pared by 1 base and J by 5 bases, with 15 bases between. The germline CDR1 and CDR2 sequences are KGHSH and LQKENI. This CDR3 is 16 amino acids long. The DNA of the CDR3 is TGTGCCAGCTCACCACTTAAACCGGAGATGGATCAGCCCCAGCATTTT. It encodes CASSPLKPEMDQPQHF.

The V gene is TRBV11-2, the J gene TRBJ2-3; D not certain. Germline-derived CDR1 and CDR2 are SGHAT and FQNNGV. The CDR3 extends over 12 amino acids. V was cut by 7 bases and J by 6 bases, with 11 bases left in between. This CDR3 reads CASTPSSDTQYF. In DNA, the CDR3 is TGTGCCAGCACTCCCTCGAGTGATACGCAGTATTTT.

This chain links TRBV10-3 with TRBJ2-5; maybe TRBD2 (5 bases). The V end was cut by 6 bases, the J end by 3 bases, with 14 bases between. This CDR3 is 14 amino acids long. Germline V gene data show CDR1 as ENHRY and CDR2 as SYGVKD. CDR3 residues: CAIRADRGKETQYF. CDR3 in DNA: TGTGCCATCAGAGCGGACCGCGGTAAAGAGACCCAGTACTTC.

The rearrangement uses TRBV29-1 and TRBJ1-1; D is undetermined. Germline V gene sequence: CDR1 SQVTM, CDR2 ANQGSEA. This CDR3 has 13 residues. Trimming shortened V by 4 bases and J by 0 bases, and 9 bases separated the two germline ends. The CDR3 DNA reads TGCAGCGTTGGATGGTCCGTGAACACTGAAGCTTTCTTT. Amino acid sequence: CSVGWSVNTEAFF.

This chain joins TRBV19 and TRBJ2-5; TRBD1 matches at 8 bases. The V gene end was trimmed by 7 bases and the J gene end by 3 bases; junction bases not matched to a gene: 4. Germline V gives CDR1 LNHDA, CDR2 SQIVND (reference sequence). The CDR3 covers 13 residues. Written as DNA, the CDR3 is TGTGCCAGTACCCAGGACAGGGAAGAGACCCAGTACTTC. Protein sequence: CASTQDREETQYF.

The V and J genes are TRBV7-2 and TRBJ2-7; 8 nucleotides line up with TRBD2. Germline V CDR1 and CDR2: SGHTA, FQGNSA. CDR3 length equals 14 residues. J was trimmed by 4 bases and V by 5 bases; bases with no gene match: 7. The CDR3 nucleotides are TGTGCCAGCAGCCCCTTAGCGGGGAGGTACGAGCAGTACTTC. This gives the protein CASSPLAGRYEQYF.